The entry below gives a single TCR beta chain sequence along with its context. Its antigen is not known. The junction shows a germline mismatch at one end, possibly a read error. These data are taken from a study of tumor-infiltrating lymphocytes in primary liver carcinoma. On the study more broadly: The patients included men and women who were aged 30 to 69 years.

Co-extracting RNA and DNA was done with roughly 17-31 mg of unsorted bulk tissue as input. Study-wide points: Representation across all five tumor regions was limited to only about 7-24% of top clones.

Germline assignment: CDR1 MNHNS and CDR2 SASEGT. The CDR3 runs 14 residues. The template, 500 ng total RNA, yielded TCR beta cDNA made with a constant-region primer. TCR beta libraries came from three nested multiplex PCR rounds using slightly modified ARM-PCR. Forward primers for TRBV1-TRBV30 and a C-beta reverse primer served the first two PCR rounds, at roughly 10 cycles each. Via MiXCR, TCRdb re-called the multiplex PCR reads, giving one row per CDR3 protein. The table has about 22,000 distinct CDR3 sequences, 65% to 85% seen once. The source is a woman in her 30s with primary liver carcinoma and hepatitis B virus infection. The sequenced material came from liver tumor tissue from sampling region 2. Described subset: tumor region T2, inferior pole. This chain uses TRBV6-1 with TRBJ2-5, with 7 bases aligning to TRBD2. As DNA, the CDR3 is TGTGCCAGCAGTTTTTGCGGGAGATCAGAGGCCCAGTACTTC. Its translation: CASSFCGRSEAQYF.